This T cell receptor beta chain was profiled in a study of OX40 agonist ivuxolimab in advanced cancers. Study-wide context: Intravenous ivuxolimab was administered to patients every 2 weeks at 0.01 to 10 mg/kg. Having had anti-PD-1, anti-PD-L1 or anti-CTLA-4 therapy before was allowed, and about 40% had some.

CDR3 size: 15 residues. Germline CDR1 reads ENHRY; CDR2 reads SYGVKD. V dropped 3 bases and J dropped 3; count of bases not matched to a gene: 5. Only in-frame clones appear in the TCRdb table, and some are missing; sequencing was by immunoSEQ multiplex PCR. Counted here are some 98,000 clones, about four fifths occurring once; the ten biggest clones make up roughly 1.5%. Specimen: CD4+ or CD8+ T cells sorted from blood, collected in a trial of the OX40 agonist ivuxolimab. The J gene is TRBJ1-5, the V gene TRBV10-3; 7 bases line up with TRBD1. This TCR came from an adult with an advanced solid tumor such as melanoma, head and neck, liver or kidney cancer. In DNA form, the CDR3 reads TGTGCCATCAGTGACCGGGACAGTCCCAATCAGCCCCAGCATTTT. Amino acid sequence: CAISDRDSPNQPQHF.